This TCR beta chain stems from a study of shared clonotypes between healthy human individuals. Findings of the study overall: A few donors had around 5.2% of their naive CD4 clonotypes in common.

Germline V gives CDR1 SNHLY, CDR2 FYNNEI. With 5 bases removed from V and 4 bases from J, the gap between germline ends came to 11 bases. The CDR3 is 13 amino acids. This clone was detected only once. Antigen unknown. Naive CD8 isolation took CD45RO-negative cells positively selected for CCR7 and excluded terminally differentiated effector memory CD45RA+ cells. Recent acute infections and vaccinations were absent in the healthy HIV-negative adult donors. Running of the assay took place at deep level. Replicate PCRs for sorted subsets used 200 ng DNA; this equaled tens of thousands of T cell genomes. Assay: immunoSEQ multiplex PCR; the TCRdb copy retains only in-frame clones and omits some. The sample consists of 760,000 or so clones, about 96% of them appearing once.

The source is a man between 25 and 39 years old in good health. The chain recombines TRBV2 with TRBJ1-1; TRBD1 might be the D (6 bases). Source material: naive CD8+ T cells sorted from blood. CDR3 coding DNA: TGTGCCAGCAGTAGACAGGTCATCACTGAAGCTTTCTTT. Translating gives CASSRQVITEAFF. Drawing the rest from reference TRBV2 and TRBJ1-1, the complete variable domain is EPEVTQTPSHQVTQMGQEVILRCVPISNHLYFYWYRQILGQKVEFLVSFYNNEISEKSEIFDDQFSVERPDGSNFTLKIRSTKLEDSAMYFCASSRQVITEAFFGQGTRLTVV.